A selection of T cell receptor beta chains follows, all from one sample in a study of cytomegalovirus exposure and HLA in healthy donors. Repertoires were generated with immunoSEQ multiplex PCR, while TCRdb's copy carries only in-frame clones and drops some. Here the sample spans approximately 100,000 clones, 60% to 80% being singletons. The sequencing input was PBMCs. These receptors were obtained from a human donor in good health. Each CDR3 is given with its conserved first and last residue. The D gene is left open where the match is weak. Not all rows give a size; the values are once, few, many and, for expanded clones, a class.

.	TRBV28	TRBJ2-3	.	TGTGCCAGCAGTTTGGGAGATGGAACGCAGTATTTT	CASSLGDGTQYF
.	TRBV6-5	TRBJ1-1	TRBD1	TGTGCCAGCAGCCCAAACAGGGGGCTGAACACTGAAGCTTTCTTT	CASSPNRGLNTEAFF
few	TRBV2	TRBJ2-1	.	TGTGCCAGTTCAGACCGGGACACGGCGTACAATGAGCAGTTCTTC	CASSDRDTAYNEQFF
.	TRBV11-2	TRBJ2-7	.	TGTGCCAGCAGCAACAGGTGGGCCTACGAGCAGTACTTC	CASSNRWAYEQYF
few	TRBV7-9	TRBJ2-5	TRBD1	TGTGCCAGCAGCCTGGGACAGGGGACAGAAGAGACCCAGTACTTC	CASSLGQGTEETQYF
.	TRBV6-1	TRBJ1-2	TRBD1	TGTGCCAGCAGTGAAGCGGCAGGGGGGCACTATGGCTACACCTTC	CASSEAAGGHYGYTF
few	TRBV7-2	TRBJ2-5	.	TGTGCCAGCAACAGCATAGGGGGCCAAGAGACCCAGTACTTC	CASNSIGGQETQYF
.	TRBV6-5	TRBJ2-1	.	TGTGCCAGCAGTTACGGGGCTAATGAGCAGTTCTTC	CASSYGANEQFF
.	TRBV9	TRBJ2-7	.	TGTGCCAGCAGCGTAGAATTAGCTCCCATCTACGAGCAGTACTTC	CASSVELAPIYEQYF
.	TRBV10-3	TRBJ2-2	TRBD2	TGTGCCATCAGCAGCGGGACGAAAACCGGGGAGCTGTTTTTT	CAISSGTKTGELFF
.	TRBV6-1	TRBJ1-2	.	TGTGCCAGCCTGGATGGAGGGAGCGGGGGCTACACCTTC	CASLDGGSGGYTF
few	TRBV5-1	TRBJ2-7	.	TGCGCCAGCACCTTGGCTTCGCGCCCAAGCGACTACGAGCAGTACTTC	CASTLASRPSDYEQYF
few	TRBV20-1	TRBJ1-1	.	TGCAGTGCCCAACCGACAGTTGAAGCTTTCTTT	CSAQPTVEAFF
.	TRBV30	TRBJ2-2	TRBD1	TGTGCCGGGACCGGGACAGGGGGCATCGGGGAGCTGTTTTTT	CAGTGTGGIGELFF
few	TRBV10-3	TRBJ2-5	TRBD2	TGTGCCATCAGTGGGGGGGGATCGATAGAGACCCAGTACTTC	CAISGGGSIETQYF
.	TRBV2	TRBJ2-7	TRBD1	TGTGCCAGCAGTCCTTTTCTAACAGGGGGGCAATCGCTCAGCGAGCAGTACTTC	CASSPFLTGGQSLSEQYF
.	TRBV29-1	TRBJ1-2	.	TGCAGCGTTGTAAGGACAGACTATGGCTACACCTTC	CSVVRTDYGYTF